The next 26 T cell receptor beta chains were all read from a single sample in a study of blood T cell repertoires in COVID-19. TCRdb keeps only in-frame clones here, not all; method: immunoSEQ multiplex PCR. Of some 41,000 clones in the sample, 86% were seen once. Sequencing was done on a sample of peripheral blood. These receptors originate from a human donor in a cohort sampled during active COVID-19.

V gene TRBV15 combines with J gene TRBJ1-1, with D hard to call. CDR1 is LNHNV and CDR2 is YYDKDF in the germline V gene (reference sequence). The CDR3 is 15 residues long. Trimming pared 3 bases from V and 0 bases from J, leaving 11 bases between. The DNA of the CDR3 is TGTGCCACCAGCAGGACTGCGACGGTGAACACTGAAGCTTTCTTT. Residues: CATSRTATVNTEAFF.

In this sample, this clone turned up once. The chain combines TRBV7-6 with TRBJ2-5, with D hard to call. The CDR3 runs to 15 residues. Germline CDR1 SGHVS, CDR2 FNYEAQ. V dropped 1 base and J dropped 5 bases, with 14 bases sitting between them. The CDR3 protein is CASSLGSDLIETQYF. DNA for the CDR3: TGTGCCAGCAGCTTAGGGAGTGACCTTATTGAGACCCAGTACTTC.

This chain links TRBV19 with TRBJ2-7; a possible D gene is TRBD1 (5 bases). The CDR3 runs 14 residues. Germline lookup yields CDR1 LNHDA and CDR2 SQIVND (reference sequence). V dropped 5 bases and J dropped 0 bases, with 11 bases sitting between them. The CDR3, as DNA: TGTGCCAGTAGTTACAGTGACAGCTCCTACGAGCAGTACTTC. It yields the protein CASSYSDSSYEQYF.

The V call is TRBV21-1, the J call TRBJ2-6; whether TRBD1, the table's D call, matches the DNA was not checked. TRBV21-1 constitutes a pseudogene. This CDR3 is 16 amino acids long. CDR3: CASSDSPHRLWDVLTF. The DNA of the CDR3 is TGTGCCAGCAGCGACAGCCCTCACCGATTATGGGACGTCCTGACTTTC.

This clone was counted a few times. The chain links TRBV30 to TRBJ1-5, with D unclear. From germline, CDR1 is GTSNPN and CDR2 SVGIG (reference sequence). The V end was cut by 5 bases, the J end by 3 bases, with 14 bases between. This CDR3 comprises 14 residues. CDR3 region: CAWEEGGFNQPQHF. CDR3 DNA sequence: TGTGCCTGGGAGGAAGGAGGGTTCAATCAGCCCCAGCATTTT.

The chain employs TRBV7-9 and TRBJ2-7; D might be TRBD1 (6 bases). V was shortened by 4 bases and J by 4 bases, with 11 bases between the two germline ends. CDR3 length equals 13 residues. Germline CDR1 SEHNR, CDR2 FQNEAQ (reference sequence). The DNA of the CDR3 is TGTGCCAGCAGCTCTCAGGGGCGTTACGAGCAGTACTTC. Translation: CASSSQGRYEQYF.

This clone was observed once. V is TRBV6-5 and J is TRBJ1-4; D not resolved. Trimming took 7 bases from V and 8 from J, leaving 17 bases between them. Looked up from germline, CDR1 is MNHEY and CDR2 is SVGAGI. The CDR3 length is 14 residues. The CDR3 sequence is CASTTGWEKEKLFF. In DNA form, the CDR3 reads TGTGCCAGCACCACCGGCTGGGAGAAGGAAAAACTGTTTTTT.

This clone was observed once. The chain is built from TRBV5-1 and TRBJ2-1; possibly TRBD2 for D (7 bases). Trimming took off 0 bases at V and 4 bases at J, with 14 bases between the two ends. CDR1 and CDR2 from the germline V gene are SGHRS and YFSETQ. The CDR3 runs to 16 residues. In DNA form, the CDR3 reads TGCGCCAGCAGCTTGGTTTCGGGGGGCCGATACAATGAGCAGTTCTTC. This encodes CASSLVSGGRYNEQFF.

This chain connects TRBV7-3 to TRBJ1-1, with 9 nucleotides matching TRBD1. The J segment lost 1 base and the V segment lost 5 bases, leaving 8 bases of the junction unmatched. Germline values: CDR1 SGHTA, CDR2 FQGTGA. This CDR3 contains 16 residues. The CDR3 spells CASSPRLGQGNTEAFF. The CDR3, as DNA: TGTGCCAGCAGCCCCCGGTTGGGACAGGGGAACACTGAAGCTTTCTTT.

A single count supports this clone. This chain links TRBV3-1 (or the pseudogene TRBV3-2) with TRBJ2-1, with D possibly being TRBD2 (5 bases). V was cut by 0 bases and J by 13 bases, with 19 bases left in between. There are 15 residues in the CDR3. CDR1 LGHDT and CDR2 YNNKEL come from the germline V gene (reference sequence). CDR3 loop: CASSQDSGVTSTQFF. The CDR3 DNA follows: TGTGCCAGCAGCCAAGATTCCGGGGTCACCTCGACCCAGTTCTTC.

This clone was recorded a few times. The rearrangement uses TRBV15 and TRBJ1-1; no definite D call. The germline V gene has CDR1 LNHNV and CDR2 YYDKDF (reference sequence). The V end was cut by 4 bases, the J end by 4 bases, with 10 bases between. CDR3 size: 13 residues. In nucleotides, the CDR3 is TGTGCCACCAGCACACGACTGGGCACTGAAGCTTTCTTT. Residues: CATSTRLGTEAFF.

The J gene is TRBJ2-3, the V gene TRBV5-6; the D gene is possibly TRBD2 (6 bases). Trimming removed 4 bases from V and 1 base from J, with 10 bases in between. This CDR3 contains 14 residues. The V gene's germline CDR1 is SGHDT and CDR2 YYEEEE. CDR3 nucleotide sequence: TGTGCCAGCAGCATTAGCGGAGGCACAGATACGCAGTATTTT. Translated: CASSISGGTDTQYF.

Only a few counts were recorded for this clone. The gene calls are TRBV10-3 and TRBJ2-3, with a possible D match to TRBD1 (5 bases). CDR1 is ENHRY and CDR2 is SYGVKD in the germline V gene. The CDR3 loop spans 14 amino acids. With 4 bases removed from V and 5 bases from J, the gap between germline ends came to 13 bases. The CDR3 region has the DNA TGTGCCATCAGTGTTGACAGTAGGGGAGATACGCAGTATTTT. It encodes CAISVDSRGDTQYF.

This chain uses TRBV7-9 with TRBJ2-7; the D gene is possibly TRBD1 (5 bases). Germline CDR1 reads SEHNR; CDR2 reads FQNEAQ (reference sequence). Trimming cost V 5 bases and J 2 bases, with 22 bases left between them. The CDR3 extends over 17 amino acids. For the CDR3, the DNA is TGTGCCAGCAGCCGTAGGGGTGGGGTAATAGCCCCCTACGAGCAGTACTTC. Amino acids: CASSRRGGVIAPYEQYF.

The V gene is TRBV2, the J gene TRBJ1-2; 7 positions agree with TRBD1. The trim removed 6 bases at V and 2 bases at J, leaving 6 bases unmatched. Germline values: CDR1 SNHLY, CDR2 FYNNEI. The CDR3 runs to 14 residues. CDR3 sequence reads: CASSVLQGNYGYTF. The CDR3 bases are TGTGCCAGCAGCGTTCTACAGGGGAACTATGGCTACACCTTC.

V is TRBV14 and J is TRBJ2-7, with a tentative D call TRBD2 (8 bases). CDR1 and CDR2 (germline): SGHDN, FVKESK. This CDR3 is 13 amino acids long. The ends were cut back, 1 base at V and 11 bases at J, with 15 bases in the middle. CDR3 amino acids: CASSQVGRGRKYF. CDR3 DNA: TGTGCCAGCAGCCAAGTCGGGAGGGGGCGAAAGTACTTC.

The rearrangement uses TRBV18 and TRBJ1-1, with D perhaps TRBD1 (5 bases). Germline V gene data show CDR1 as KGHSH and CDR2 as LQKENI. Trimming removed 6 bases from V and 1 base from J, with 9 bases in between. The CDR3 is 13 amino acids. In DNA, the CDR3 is TGTGCCAGCTCGCTACAGGAGAACACTGAAGCTTTCTTT. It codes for CASSLQENTEAFF.

CDR3 amino acids: CAWSSGTQHEKLFF. The CDR3 DNA follows: TGTGCCTGGAGTTCCGGGACACAGCATGAAAAACTGTTTTTT. The rearrangement uses TRBV30 and TRBJ1-4; a possible D gene is TRBD1 (6 bases). Per the germline V gene, CDR1 is GTSNPN and CDR2 is SVGIG (reference sequence). V was pared by 2 bases and J by 6 bases, with 13 bases between. The CDR3 consists of 14 residues.

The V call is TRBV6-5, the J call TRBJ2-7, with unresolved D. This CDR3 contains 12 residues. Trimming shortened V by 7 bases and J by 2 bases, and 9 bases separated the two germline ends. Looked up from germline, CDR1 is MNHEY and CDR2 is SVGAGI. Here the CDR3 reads CASKSTTYEQYF. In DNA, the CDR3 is TGTGCCAGCAAAAGCACTACCTACGAGCAGTACTTC.

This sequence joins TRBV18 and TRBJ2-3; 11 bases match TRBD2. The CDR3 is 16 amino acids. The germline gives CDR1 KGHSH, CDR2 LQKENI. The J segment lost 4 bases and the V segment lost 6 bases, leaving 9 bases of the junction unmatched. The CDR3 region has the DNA TGTGCCAGCTCTCCATTTACTAGCGGGGGCCCAGATACGCAGTATTTT. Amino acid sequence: CASSPFTSGGPDTQYF.

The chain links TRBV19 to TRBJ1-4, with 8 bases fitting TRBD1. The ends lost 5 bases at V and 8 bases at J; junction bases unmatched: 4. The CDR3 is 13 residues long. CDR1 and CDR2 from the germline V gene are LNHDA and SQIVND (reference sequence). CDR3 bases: TGTGCCAGTAGTGCGGACAGGGAAGAAAAACTGTTTTTT. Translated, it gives CASSADREEKLFF.

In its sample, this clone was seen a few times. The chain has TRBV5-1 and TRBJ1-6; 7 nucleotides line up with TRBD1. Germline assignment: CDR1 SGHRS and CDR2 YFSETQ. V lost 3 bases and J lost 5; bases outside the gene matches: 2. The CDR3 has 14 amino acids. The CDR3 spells CASSSGTDNSPLHF. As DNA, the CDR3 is TGCGCCAGCAGCTCCGGGACAGATAATTCACCCCTCCACTTT.

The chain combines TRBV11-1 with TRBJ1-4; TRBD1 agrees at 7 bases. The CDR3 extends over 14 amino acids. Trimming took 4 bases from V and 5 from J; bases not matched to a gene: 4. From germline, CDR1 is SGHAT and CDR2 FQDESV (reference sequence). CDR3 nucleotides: TGTGCCAGCAGCTCCCCGGGACAGAATGAAAAACTGTTTTTT. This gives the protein CASSSPGQNEKLFF.

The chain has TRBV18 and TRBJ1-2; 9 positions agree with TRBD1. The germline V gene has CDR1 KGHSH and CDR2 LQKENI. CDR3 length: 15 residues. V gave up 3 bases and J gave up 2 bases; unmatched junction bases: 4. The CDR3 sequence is CASSPEQGANYGYTF. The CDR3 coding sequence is TGTGCCAGCTCACCCGAACAGGGGGCGAACTATGGCTACACCTTC.

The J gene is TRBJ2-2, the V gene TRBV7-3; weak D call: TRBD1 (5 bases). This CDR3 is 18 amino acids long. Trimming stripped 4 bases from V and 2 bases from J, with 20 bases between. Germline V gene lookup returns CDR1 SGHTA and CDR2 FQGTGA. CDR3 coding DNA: TGTGCCAGCAGCTCCCTTAACCCCGGGCAGGGCAACACCGGGGAGCTGTTTTTT. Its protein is CASSSLNPGQGNTGELFF.

The DNA of the CDR3 is TGTGCCAGCAGCTTTTCGTTACAGGAGGGAAACACCATATATTTT. Translating it yields CASSFSLQEGNTIYF. V and J are TRBV5-5 and TRBJ1-3; possible D gene TRBD1, 5 bases. CDR3 length equals 15 residues. Germline V gene data show CDR1 as SGHKS and CDR2 as YYEKEE (reference sequence). V was cut by 2 bases and J by 4 bases, with 13 bases left in between.